One and the same sample provided the 16 T cell receptor beta chains below, sequenced in a study of shared clonotypes between healthy human individuals. Clones were sequenced by immunoSEQ multiplex PCR, and TCRdb holds only the in-frame ones, with some missing. The table includes roughly 1,600,000 clones, 98% detected once. Specimen: naive CD4+ T cells sorted from blood. Subset of the sample: CD45RA+ positively selected. The receptors stem from a man aged 30-40 years in good health.

The chain uses TRBV7-2 and TRBJ1-2, with 9 bases matching TRBD1. V gave up 8 bases and J gave up 2 bases; unmatched junction bases: 6. CDR1 is SGHTA and CDR2 is FQGNSA in the germline V gene. The CDR3 is 14 residues long. In DNA, the CDR3 is TGTGCCAGCTTGACAGGGGGGCTAAACTATGGCTACACCTTC. It specifies CASLTGGLNYGYTF.

This clone was counted once. The rearrangement joins TRBV19 to TRBJ1-5; D is ambiguous. The germline V gene has CDR1 LNHDA and CDR2 SQIVND (reference sequence). CDR3 length: 13 amino acids. V lost 1 base and J lost 6, with 7 bases in between. The DNA of the CDR3 is TGTGCCAGTAGTATAGCCCGTGCTCAGCCCCAGCATTTT. Amino acids: CASSIARAQPQHF.

The J gene is TRBJ1-2, the V gene TRBV5-4, with TRBD1 matching over 9 bases. Germline V CDR1 and CDR2: SGHNT, YYREEE (reference sequence). V trimming: 3 bases; J trimming: 6 bases; junction bases outside the gene matches: 3. The CDR3 totals 13 residues. The CDR3 here is CASSSGTGNGYTF. The CDR3 nucleotides are TGTGCCAGCAGCTCCGGGACAGGGAATGGCTACACCTTC.

This sequence joins TRBV11-2 and TRBJ2-7, with 8 bases lining up with TRBD2. Trimming at V came to 5 bases and at J to 2 bases, leaving 8 bases not matched to a gene. Germline lookup yields CDR1 SGHAT and CDR2 FQNNGV. The CDR3 totals 15 residues. The CDR3 nucleotides are TGTGCCAGCAGCCTTATGCGGGGGGCGCCCTACGAGCAGTACTTC. It codes for CASSLMRGAPYEQYF.

This chain joins TRBV6-6 and TRBJ2-1; 7 nucleotides agree with TRBD2. The V segment lost 8 bases and the J segment 2 bases; nucleotides outside the gene matches: 6. CDR1 and CDR2 (germline): MNHNY, SVGAGI (reference sequence). This CDR3 has 14 residues. CDR3 in amino acids: CASHSSGPYNEQFF. The CDR3 DNA is TGTGCCAGCCACTCTAGCGGACCCTACAATGAGCAGTTCTTC.

This CDR3 is CATSKKGGSGSKEQYF. The CDR3 bases are TGTGCCACCAGCAAGAAAGGTGGTAGCGGGAGTAAGGAGCAGTACTTC. This chain joins TRBV15 and TRBJ2-7, with TRBD2 matching over 9 bases. The CDR3 loop spans 16 amino acids. Germline V gives CDR1 LNHNV, CDR2 YYDKDF (reference sequence). The V segment lost 4 bases and the J segment 7 bases; nucleotides outside the gene matches: 14.

This rearrangement joins TRBV27 to TRBJ1-5; a weak D match, TRBD1 (6 bases). CDR1 and CDR2 from the germline V gene are MNHEY and SMNVEV (reference sequence). V gave up 10 bases and J gave up 4 bases, with 14 bases separating them. The CDR3 is made up of 13 amino acids. The CDR3 spells CATRGGANQPQHF. The CDR3 nucleotides read TGTGCCACCCGGGGGGGGGCTAATCAGCCCCAGCATTTT.

This chain uses TRBV15 with TRBJ1-2; D is uncertain. CDR3 size: 15 residues. With 0 bases removed from V and 6 bases from J, the gap between germline ends came to 14 bases. The germline V gene has CDR1 LNHNV and CDR2 YYDKDF (reference sequence). CDR3 DNA sequence: TGTGCCACCAGCAGAGATCGGTGGCTATGGGATGGCTACACCTTC. Its translation is CATSRDRWLWDGYTF.

V is TRBV2 and J is TRBJ2-7; possible D gene TRBD2, 6 bases. Germline V CDR1 and CDR2: SNHLY, FYNNEI. CDR3 length: 14 residues. The V gene lost 8 bases and the J gene lost 6 bases, with 20 bases spanning the gap. CDR3 region: CASLPWGRGGEQYF. In nucleotides, the CDR3 is TGTGCCAGCCTACCCTGGGGTCGGGGAGGCGAGCAGTACTTC.

V and J are TRBV7-2 and TRBJ2-5, with D hard to call. Germline assignment: CDR1 SGHTA and CDR2 FQGNSA. This CDR3 is 14 amino acids long. Trimming removed 2 bases from V and 5 bases from J, with 12 bases in between. The DNA of the CDR3 is TGTGCCAGCAGCTTAACTTTCACGGTGGAGACCCAGTACTTC. Translating it yields CASSLTFTVETQYF. Combining the CDR3 with reference TRBV7-2 and TRBJ2-5 gives the whole variable domain GAGVSQSPSNKVTEKGKDVELRCDPISGHTALYWYRQSLGQGLEFLIYFQGNSAPDKSGLPSDRFSAERTGGSVSTLTIQRTQQEDSAVYLCASSLTFTVETQYFGPGTRLLVL.

The CDR3 sequence: CASSTNLAGGLSYEQYF. In DNA form, the CDR3 reads TGTGCCAGCAGCACAAATTTAGCGGGAGGGCTTTCCTACGAGCAGTACTTC. The chain combines TRBV7-9 with TRBJ2-7, with TRBD2 matching 11 bases. Germline CDR1 and CDR2: SEHNR and FQNEAQ (reference sequence). The V and J ends lost 5 bases and 1 base, in that order; junction bases with no gene match: 10. This CDR3 region has 17 residues. Together with reference TRBV7-9 and TRBJ2-7, the CDR3 gives the full variable domain: DTGVSQNPRHKITKRGQNVTFRCDPISEHNRLYWYRQTLGQGPEFLTYFQNEAQLEKSRLLSDRFSAERPKGSFSTLEIQRTEQGDSAMYLCASSTNLAGGLSYEQYFGPGTRLTVT.

J is TRBJ2-7 and V is TRBV6-1, with D possibly called TRBD1 or TRBD2 (5 bases each). The CDR3 is 15 residues long. Germline V gene data show CDR1 as MNHNS and CDR2 as SASEGT. V was cut by 3 bases and J by 3 bases, with 15 bases left in between. The CDR3 here is CASSDGARGYYEQYF. CDR3 DNA sequence: TGTGCCAGCAGTGATGGTGCGAGGGGATACTACGAGCAGTACTTC.

The V gene is TRBV28, the J gene TRBJ2-2; D gene uncertain. The V end lost 5 bases, the J end lost 8 bases, and 6 bases lay between the germline ends. CDR3 length: 11 residues. Germline lookup yields CDR1 MDHEN and CDR2 SYDVKM. As DNA, the CDR3 is TGTGCCAGCAGTGAAGGGGGGGAGCTGTTTTTT. It translates to CASSEGGELFF.

This sequence joins TRBV28 and TRBJ1-4, with D perhaps matching TRBD1 (5 bases). Trimming left V 3 bases short and J 7 bases short, with 12 bases between. CDR1 and CDR2 (germline): MDHEN, SYDVKM. The CDR3 sequence is 14 residues long. CDR3 nucleotides: TGTGCCAGCAGTTTCCAGGGAAGGTTTGAAAAACTGTTTTTT. Residues: CASSFQGRFEKLFF.

This chain connects TRBV9 to TRBJ1-3; D might be TRBD1 (6 bases). The germline CDR1 and CDR2 sequences are SGDLS and YYNGEE. This CDR3 is built from 16 residues. The V and J ends lost 0 bases and 0 bases respectively, with 10 bases between them. The chain's CDR3 is CASSVDEGVSGNTIYF. The DNA for the CDR3 is TGTGCCAGCAGCGTAGATGAGGGGGTCTCTGGAAACACCATATATTTT.

This clone was counted a single time. V is TRBV18 and J is TRBJ2-1, with D uncertain. The V end lost 4 bases, the J end lost 9 bases, and 13 bases lay between the germline ends. The length of the CDR3 is 13 residues. Germline CDR1 reads KGHSH; CDR2 reads LQKENI. CDR3 DNA: TGTGCCAGCTCACTCGGCGACCTAGGTGAGCAGTTCTTC. Protein: CASSLGDLGEQFF.